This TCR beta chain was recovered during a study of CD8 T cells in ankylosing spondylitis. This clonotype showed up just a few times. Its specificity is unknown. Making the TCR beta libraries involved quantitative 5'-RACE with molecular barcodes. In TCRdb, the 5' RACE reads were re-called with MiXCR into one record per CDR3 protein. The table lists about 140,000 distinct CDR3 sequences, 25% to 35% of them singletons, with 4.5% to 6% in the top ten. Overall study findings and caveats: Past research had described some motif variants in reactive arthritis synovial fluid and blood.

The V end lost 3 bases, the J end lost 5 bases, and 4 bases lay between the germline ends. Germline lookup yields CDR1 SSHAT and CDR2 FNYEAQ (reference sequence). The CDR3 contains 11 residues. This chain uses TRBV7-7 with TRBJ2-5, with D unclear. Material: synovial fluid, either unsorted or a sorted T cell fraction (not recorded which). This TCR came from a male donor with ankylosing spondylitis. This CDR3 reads CASSLTETQYF. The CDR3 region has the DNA TGTGCCAGCAGCTTGACGGAGACCCAGTACTTC.